Following are 23 T cell receptor beta chains from one sample sequenced in a study of somatic mutations in cytotoxic T cells in rheumatoid arthritis. Assay: immunoSEQ multiplex PCR; the TCRdb copy retains only in-frame clones and omits some. The table shows about 25,000 clones, with 82% occurring only once. The specimen was CD8+ T cells sorted from blood. These receptors all come from a man aged 50 to 60 in good health.

This clone was observed a handful of times. The rearrangement uses TRBV5-4 and TRBJ1-1, with no clear D. This CDR3 is built from 12 residues. Germline CDR1 reads SGHNT; CDR2 reads YYREEE (reference sequence). Trimming removed 2 bases at V and 7 bases at J, with 9 bases between. The CDR3 DNA reads as TGTGCCAGCAGCTTTAATGCGGGTGAAGCTTTCTTT. Translated, it gives CASSFNAGEAFF.

V gene TRBV11-2 combines with J gene TRBJ1-2; no firm D call. In germline, CDR1 is SGHAT, CDR2 FQNNGV. The CDR3 has 13 residues. Trimming took 1 base from V and 0 from J, leaving 3 bases between them. CDR3 in DNA: TGTGCCAGCAGCTTAGGGACTAACTATGGCTACACCTTC. Amino acid sequence: CASSLGTNYGYTF.

CDR3 bases: TGTGCCAGCAGCCCAGGGGGCAATCAGCCCCAGCATTTT. This codes for CASSPGGNQPQHF. The chain carries TRBV27 and TRBJ1-5; a possible D gene is TRBD1 (6 bases). Between the trimmed V and J ends, which lost 6 bases and 2 bases, there was a span of 8 bases. This CDR3 is built from 13 residues. Per the germline V gene, CDR1 is MNHEY and CDR2 is SMNVEV (reference sequence).

This sequence joins TRBV7-9 and TRBJ2-5, with D tentatively TRBD1 (6 bases). V was cut by 5 bases and J by 1 base, with 20 bases left in between. This CDR3 has 17 residues. CDR1 is SEHNR, CDR2 FQNEAQ, per germline (reference sequence). The CDR3 sequence: CASSESLVTGLQETQYF. CDR3 DNA sequence: TGTGCCAGCAGCGAGAGTTTAGTAACAGGGCTCCAAGAGACCCAGTACTTC.

The chain has TRBV11-2 and TRBJ2-7, with 8 positions matching TRBD1. Trimming at V came to 5 bases and at J to 3 bases, leaving 3 bases not matched to a gene. The CDR3 sequence is 13 residues long. CDR1 is SGHAT, CDR2 FQNNGV, per germline. The DNA of the CDR3 is TGTGCCAGCAGCCGCAGGGGGCTCTACGAGCAGTACTTC. Its protein is CASSRRGLYEQYF.

The genes are TRBV7-6 and TRBJ2-1; 14 nucleotides match TRBD2. V shed 5 bases and J 9 bases; nucleotides not matched to a gene: 18. CDR1 and CDR2 from the germline V gene are SGHVS and FNYEAQ. The CDR3 spans 19 residues. DNA for the CDR3: TGTGCCAGCAGCGCCATTCCCCGACTAGCGGGAGGGGGTTGGGGTGAGCAGTTCTTC. It yields the protein CASSAIPRLAGGGWGEQFF.

This chain uses TRBV7-9 with TRBJ1-1; D may be TRBD1 (5 bases). Trimming removed 6 bases from V and 1 base from J, with 15 bases in between. The CDR3 loop spans 15 amino acids. Looked up from germline, CDR1 is SEHNR and CDR2 is FQNEAQ (reference sequence). In nucleotides, the CDR3 is TGTGCCAGCAGTCACCGGGACGGACAGAACACTGAAGCTTTCTTT. Amino acids: CASSHRDGQNTEAFF.

The V gene is TRBV7-8, the J gene TRBJ1-4; possibly TRBD1 for D (6 bases). V was shortened by 5 bases and J by 12 bases, with 16 bases between the two germline ends. CDR3 size: 13 residues. Per the germline V gene, CDR1 is SGHVS and CDR2 is FQNEAQ. The CDR3 sequence: CASSRAGGAELFF. DNA of the CDR3: TGTGCCAGCAGCCGAGCTGGGGGGGCGGAACTGTTTTTT.

V is TRBV7-9 and J is TRBJ2-2, with TRBD2 as a possible D gene (6 bases). Per the germline V gene, CDR1 is SEHNR and CDR2 is FQNEAQ (reference sequence). Trimming removed 7 bases at V and 7 bases at J, with 10 bases between. The CDR3 runs to 12 residues. CDR3 in amino acids: CASTFGGGELFF. The CDR3 DNA follows: TGTGCCAGCACCTTCGGGGGCGGGGAGCTGTTTTTT.

This chain connects TRBV27 to TRBJ2-2; TRBD2 matches at 8 bases. Per the germline V gene, CDR1 is MNHEY and CDR2 is SMNVEV (reference sequence). The CDR3 is 16 residues long. The ends lost 4 bases at V and 7 bases at J; junction bases unmatched: 11. The CDR3 here is CASSSETLAGSGELFF. The CDR3 coding sequence is TGTGCCAGCAGTTCTGAAACTCTAGCGGGCAGCGGGGAGCTGTTTTTT.

The J gene is TRBJ2-5, the V gene TRBV30; 16 bases map to TRBD2. Germline V gene lookup returns CDR1 GTSNPN and CDR2 SVGIG (reference sequence). This CDR3 spans 17 amino acids. J lost 3 bases, V lost 1 base, and 5 bases had no gene match. The CDR3 DNA reads as TGTGCCTGGAGTGGGGGACTAGCGGGAGGGCCGGAAGAGACCCAGTACTTC. Translation: CAWSGGLAGGPEETQYF.

This chain uses TRBV11-3 with TRBJ2-2; maybe TRBD1 (5 bases). The CDR3 runs 14 residues. Trimming pared 2 bases from V and 7 bases from J, leaving 11 bases between. CDR1 and CDR2 (germline): SGHNT, YENEEA. The CDR3 reads CASSLRGAGGELFF. DNA of the CDR3: TGTGCCAGCAGCTTAAGGGGTGCTGGCGGGGAGCTGTTTTTT.

This chain's CDR3 is CASSLEEALILNTGELFF. CDR3 bases: TGCGCCAGCAGCTTGGAGGAGGCCCTAATTTTAAACACCGGGGAGCTGTTTTTT. V gene TRBV5-1 combines with J gene TRBJ2-2; D possibly corresponds to TRBD2 (5 bases). The CDR3 loop spans 18 amino acids. The ends were cut back, 0 bases at V and 2 bases at J, with 17 bases in the middle. Germline V lookup: CDR1 SGHRS, CDR2 YFSETQ. The full variable domain, completed using reference TRBV5-1 and TRBJ2-2, is KAGVTQTPRYLIKTRGQQVTLSCSPISGHRSVSWYQQTPGQGLQFLFEYFSETQRNKGNFPGRFSGRQFSNSRSEMNVSTLELGDSALYLCASSLEEALILNTGELFFGEGSRLTVL.

The chain is built from TRBV29-1 and TRBJ2-1; 9 bases fit TRBD2. Germline CDR1 SQVTM, CDR2 ANQGSEA. V was pared by 5 bases and J by 8 bases, with 10 bases of the junction left unmatched. The CDR3 totals 14 residues. The CDR3 loop reads CSVPPSGKEDEQFF. Written as DNA, the CDR3 is TGCAGCGTTCCACCTAGCGGGAAGGAGGATGAGCAGTTCTTC.

This clone has only a few counts. The chain is built from TRBV7-9 and TRBJ2-7, with a weak D call TRBD2 (5 bases). This CDR3 contains 12 residues. Germline CDR1 SEHNR, CDR2 FQNEAQ (reference sequence). The ends were cut back, 3 bases at V and 4 bases at J, with 7 bases in the middle. The chain's CDR3 is CASSFGDYEQYF. DNA of the CDR3: TGTGCCAGCAGCTTCGGGGATTACGAGCAGTACTTC.

The chain couples TRBV6-5 to TRBJ2-6; D gene ambiguous. V lost 6 bases and J lost 0, with 9 bases in between. This CDR3 is built from 15 residues. Per germline, CDR1 MNHEY and CDR2 SVGAGI. The CDR3 sequence: CASSHESSGANVLTF. The CDR3 region has the DNA TGTGCCAGCAGCCACGAGAGCTCTGGGGCCAACGTCCTGACTTTC.

The chain uses TRBV7-6 and TRBJ2-5; 10 nucleotides agree with TRBD2. After removal of 7 bases from V and 1 base from J, the junction contained 12 bases not matched to a gene. CDR3 length equals 17 residues. Germline CDR1 is SGHVS and CDR2 is FNYEAQ. DNA of the CDR3: TGTGCCAGCACCCTGCGGAATGGACTAGCGGCCCAAGAGACCCAGTACTTC. This translates into CASTLRNGLAAQETQYF.

J is TRBJ1-5 and V is TRBV27; TRBD1 aligns across 11 bases. The CDR3 has 14 residues. CDR1 and CDR2 (germline): MNHEY, SMNVEV (reference sequence). V was clipped by 5 bases and J by 8 bases; unmatched bases: 5. The CDR3 DNA reads TGTGCCAGCAGTCCCCGGGACAGGGGGGAGCCCCAGCATTTT. Protein: CASSPRDRGEPQHF.

The chain employs TRBV27 and TRBJ1-1; D is uncertain. The V end was cut by 5 bases, the J end by 1 base, with 8 bases between. Germline assignment: CDR1 MNHEY and CDR2 SMNVEV (reference sequence). CDR3 length: 13 residues. In DNA form, the CDR3 reads TGTGCCAGCAGTACTCTCGGGAACACTGAAGCTTTCTTT. It translates to CASSTLGNTEAFF.

The chain carries TRBV7-9 and TRBJ2-7; 9 bases are shared with TRBD2. Germline assignment: CDR1 SEHNR and CDR2 FQNEAQ (reference sequence). Trimming at V came to 1 base and at J to 2 bases, leaving 6 bases not matched to a gene. This CDR3 is built from 16 residues. The CDR3 nucleotides are TGTGCCAGCAGCTTAGGGCCCAGCGGGGGGACCTACGAGCAGTACTTC. Its protein product is CASSLGPSGGTYEQYF.

This clone was detected a few times. Here the CDR3 DNA reads TGCAGCGTCGCCGACATGAGGAGGTCCTACGAGCAGTACTTC. Protein product: CSVADMRRSYEQYF. The rearrangement joins TRBV29-1 to TRBJ2-7; possible D gene TRBD2, 5 bases. The V and J ends lost 6 bases and 1 base respectively, with 16 bases between them. Germline V gene lookup returns CDR1 SQVTM and CDR2 ANQGSEA. The CDR3 contains 14 residues.

This clone is a singleton in its sample. The V call is TRBV11-3, the J call TRBJ2-5; D may be TRBD2 (5 bases). V was pared by 5 bases and J by 3 bases, with 16 bases between. The germline V gene has CDR1 SGHNT and CDR2 YENEEA. The CDR3 extends over 15 amino acids. DNA for the CDR3: TGTGCCAGCAGCCCCAGAGGTGAGGGAGAAGAGACCCAGTACTTC. Protein product: CASSPRGEGEETQYF.

This clone occurred a few times. V gene TRBV29-1 combines with J gene TRBJ1-1; D unclear. V was cut by 6 bases and J by 1 base, with 12 bases left in between. The CDR3 is made up of 13 amino acids. CDR1 SQVTM and CDR2 ANQGSEA come from the germline V gene. CDR3 region: CSVSGMGNTEAFF. The CDR3 DNA reads as TGCAGCGTCTCAGGCATGGGGAACACTGAAGCTTTCTTT.